This record looks at one TCR beta chain sequence and its context. Sequenced by immunoSEQ multiplex PCR; TCRdb stores in-frame clones only, minus some. This sample has tens of thousands of clones; roughly nine tenths occur once, and the top ten carry over 2%. Germline V CDR1 and CDR2: LNHNV, YYDKDF (reference sequence). The CDR3 has 16 residues. V was shortened by 1 base and J by 1 base, with 11 bases between the two germline ends. This specimen belongs to a study of cytomegalovirus exposure and HLA in healthy donors. Study summary: In a later analysis, it was reported that the roughly 120 validation repertoires had been produced on the same platform as the 600 to 850 repertoires belonging to the first cohort.

This sequence joins TRBV15 and TRBJ1-5; the D gene is possibly TRBD1 (6 bases). This TCR was sampled from a woman aged 25 to 45 in good health and CMV-seronegative. The material sequenced was PBMCs. The CDR3 bases are TGTGCCACCAGCAGAGGACAGGCTAGGAGCAATCAGCCCCAGCATTTT. Protein product: CATSRGQARSNQPQHF.